These 21 T cell receptor beta chains were sequenced from one sample in a study of cytomegalovirus exposure and HLA in healthy donors. TCRdb's copy holds only in-frame clones and misses some; the assay was immunoSEQ multiplex PCR. The sample yields over 150,000 clones, 85% seen once. What was sequenced was PBMCs. These receptors were collected from a man between 18 and 35 years old in good health and CMV-seropositive.

The V call is TRBV2, the J call TRBJ1-5, with 10 bases identical to TRBD1. CDR3 length equals 14 residues. V was pared by 4 bases and J by 7 bases, with 4 bases of the junction left unmatched. Germline CDR1 reads SNHLY; CDR2 reads FYNNEI. The CDR3 loop is CASSGDRGLQPQHF. Here the CDR3 DNA reads TGTGCCAGCAGTGGAGACAGGGGGCTGCAGCCCCAGCATTTT.

The chain joins TRBV28 to TRBJ2-1; 8 bases match TRBD2. V was pared by 8 bases and J by 0 bases, with 3 bases of the junction left unmatched. CDR1 and CDR2 from the germline V gene are MDHEN and SYDVKM. The CDR3 has 14 amino acids. CDR3 in amino acids: CASGTRSSYNEQFF. In DNA form, the CDR3 reads TGTGCCAGCGGGACTAGGAGCTCCTACAATGAGCAGTTCTTC.

The V and J genes are TRBV28 and TRBJ1-5, with D possibly TRBD1 on 5 matching bases. The ends were cut back, 2 bases at V and 5 bases at J, with 10 bases in the middle. Germline values: CDR1 MDHEN, CDR2 SYDVKM. The CDR3 is 14 amino acids. This CDR3 reads CASSLRQGDQPQHF. CDR3 sequence (DNA): TGTGCCAGCAGTTTACGCCAGGGTGATCAGCCCCAGCATTTT.

This chain uses TRBV28 with TRBJ1-2, with a weak D call TRBD1 (6 bases). Between the trimmed V and J ends, which lost 5 bases and 4 bases, there was a span of 14 bases. The CDR3 loop spans 14 amino acids. Germline values: CDR1 MDHEN, CDR2 SYDVKM. CDR3 sequence: CASSPGVMSYGYTF. The DNA of the CDR3 is TGTGCCAGCAGTCCAGGGGTCATGAGCTATGGCTACACCTTC.

The CDR3 nucleotides are TGTGCCAGTAGCCAATACGGGGAGGAGGGTGAGCAGTTCTTC. Amino acids: CASSQYGEEGEQFF. The rearrangement links TRBV27 to TRBJ2-1; possible D gene TRBD2, 6 bases. Germline lookup yields CDR1 MNHEY and CDR2 SMNVEV (reference sequence). V lost 9 bases, J lost 9 bases, and 21 bases lay in between. There are 14 residues in the CDR3.

The chain employs TRBV9 and TRBJ1-1; 8 bases are a match to TRBD1. J gave up 4 bases and V 3 bases, and 2 bases lay outside the gene matches. The CDR3 extends over 13 amino acids. Germline V gene data show CDR1 as SGDLS and CDR2 as YYNGEE. CDR3 nucleotide sequence: TGTGCCAGCAGCGCAGGGGGCGGCACTGAAGCTTTCTTT. It translates to CASSAGGGTEAFF.

This clone has a single count. The rearrangement uses TRBV14 and TRBJ2-3; perhaps TRBD2 as D (5 bases). The CDR3 runs 15 residues. The germline V and J ends were trimmed by 1 base and 1 base, with 9 bases remaining between them. Germline V CDR1 and CDR2: SGHDN, FVKESK. Here the CDR3 reads CASSQGLAGTDTQYF. The CDR3, as DNA: TGTGCCAGCAGCCAAGGCCTAGCAGGCACAGATACGCAGTATTTT.

This rearrangement joins TRBV4-1 to TRBJ1-2; 8 bases are a match to TRBD1. Germline lookup yields CDR1 MGHRA and CDR2 YSYEKL. V lost 2 bases to trimming and J lost 5 bases; unmatched junction nucleotides: 4. The CDR3 is 14 amino acids. CDR3 sequence reads: CASSQPGQVYGYTF. CDR3 sequence (DNA): TGCGCCAGCAGCCAACCGGGACAGGTTTATGGCTACACCTTC.

The chain combines TRBV19 with TRBJ1-4, with D maybe TRBD1 (5 bases). This CDR3 is 16 amino acids long. V was trimmed by 7 bases and J by 8 bases, leaving 23 bases between them. In germline, CDR1 is LNHDA, CDR2 SQIVND (reference sequence). CDR3 amino acids: CASIRERKPKGEKLFF. The CDR3 DNA reads as TGTGCCAGTATTAGGGAAAGGAAACCGAAGGGGGAAAAACTGTTTTTT. The variable domain in full, with the rest retrieved from reference TRBV19 and TRBJ1-4, is DGGITQSPKYLFRKEGQNVTLSCEQNLNHDAMYWYRQDPGQGLRLIYYSQIVNDFQKGDIAEGYSVSREKKESFPLTVTSAQKNPTAFYLCASIRERKPKGEKLFFGSGTQLSVL.

This clone was seen a few times. This chain uses TRBV7-9 with TRBJ1-3; D is perhaps TRBD1 (6 bases). CDR3 length equals 14 residues. V dropped 4 bases and J dropped 4 bases, with 11 bases sitting between them. CDR1 is SEHNR and CDR2 is FQNEAQ in the germline V gene (reference sequence). In DNA form, the CDR3 reads TGTGCCAGCAGCTCCCCAGGGGAAGGAAACACCATATATTTT. This encodes CASSSPGEGNTIYF.

This clone was detected only a few times. This chain joins TRBV30 and TRBJ1-1; D gene ambiguous. Germline V gene data show CDR1 as GTSNPN and CDR2 as SVGIG (reference sequence). The CDR3 sequence is 12 residues long. V was pared by 4 bases and J by 4 bases, with 10 bases between. The CDR3 protein is CAWTAGFTEAFF. DNA of the CDR3: TGTGCCTGGACAGCGGGCTTCACTGAAGCTTTCTTT.

The sample holds many counts of this clone. The rearrangement links TRBV11-2 to TRBJ2-7; 7 nucleotides match TRBD1. The CDR3 spans 13 residues. Germline trimming cut 6 bases from V and 3 bases from J; bases unmatched to any gene: 5. Germline V gives CDR1 SGHAT, CDR2 FQNNGV. The CDR3 nucleotides read TGTGCCAGCAGTCCTGGACAGGTCTACGAGCAGTACTTC. As protein: CASSPGQVYEQYF.

The rearrangement joins TRBV28 to TRBJ1-2; D uncertain. Trimming removed 5 bases from V and 4 bases from J, with 8 bases in between. Germline loops: CDR1 MDHEN, CDR2 SYDVKM. The CDR3 is made up of 12 amino acids. The CDR3 loop is CASSAILYGYTF. CDR3 nucleotides: TGTGCCAGCAGTGCGATACTCTATGGCTACACCTTC.

The chain is built from TRBV27 and TRBJ2-7, with D possibly matching TRBD1 (7 bases). The CDR3 runs 15 residues. Germline CDR1 and CDR2: MNHEY and SMNVEV (reference sequence). V lost 6 bases to trimming and J lost 4 bases, with 19 bases between them. As DNA, the CDR3 is TGTGCCAGCAGACCATCGGGGGACAGTAGTTACGAGCAGTACTTC. It codes for CASRPSGDSSYEQYF.

V and J are TRBV5-1 and TRBJ1-3, with D uncertain. V lost 5 bases to trimming and J lost 4 bases, with 4 bases between them. CDR3 length: 11 residues. Germline CDR1 reads SGHRS; CDR2 reads YFSETQ. The CDR3: CASSVGNTIYF. Here the CDR3 DNA reads TGCGCCAGCAGTGTAGGAAACACCATATATTTT.

The rearrangement uses TRBV30 and TRBJ2-7, with a tentative D call TRBD1 (5 bases). Germline V gene sequence: CDR1 GTSNPN, CDR2 SVGIG (reference sequence). The ends were cut back, 2 bases at V and 6 bases at J, with 8 bases in the middle. The CDR3 runs 11 residues. The CDR3 region has the DNA TGTGCCTGGAGTCAGGGTTCCGAGCAGTACTTC. This codes for CAWSQGSEQYF.

This clone was seen only a few times. The V and J genes are TRBV4-1 and TRBJ1-2, with D possibly being TRBD1 (5 bases). From germline, CDR1 is MGHRA and CDR2 YSYEKL. The CDR3 extends over 14 amino acids. Trimming removed 2 bases at V and 4 bases at J, with 11 bases between. The chain's CDR3 is CASSQPGRVYGYTF. CDR3 nucleotides: TGCGCCAGCAGCCAACCGGGCAGGGTCTATGGCTACACCTTC.

This CDR3 reads CASSLGQFSYEQYF. Here the CDR3 DNA reads TGCGCCAGCAGCTTGGGACAGTTCTCCTACGAGCAGTACTTC. This chain joins TRBV5-1 and TRBJ2-7; the D gene is possibly TRBD1 (5 bases). The CDR3 has 14 amino acids. Trimming took 0 bases from V and 0 from J, leaving 7 bases between them. Germline V gene data show CDR1 as SGHRS and CDR2 as YFSETQ.

The table lists this clone with a count of one. The chain links TRBV5-1 to TRBJ2-2, with 10 bases identical to TRBD1. The CDR3 is 13 amino acids. Losses at the gene ends were 5 bases for V and 6 bases for J; bases not matched to a gene: 1. CDR1 is SGHRS and CDR2 is YFSETQ in the germline V gene. The CDR3 protein is CASRTGGAGELFF. CDR3 sequence (DNA): TGCGCCAGCAGGACAGGGGGCGCCGGGGAGCTGTTTTTT.

V usage is TRBV9 and J usage is TRBJ2-2, with D perhaps TRBD2 (5 bases). In germline, CDR1 is SGDLS, CDR2 YYNGEE. The CDR3 is 16 amino acids. Between the trimmed V and J ends, which lost 0 bases and 1 base, there was a span of 10 bases. CDR3 nucleotide sequence: TGTGCCAGCAGCGTAGGAGGGTGGGTGAACACCGGGGAGCTGTTTTTT. Protein: CASSVGGWVNTGELFF.

The CDR3 loop reads CASSFSPWQANSYNEQFF. DNA for the CDR3: TGTGCCAGCAGTTTCTCACCCTGGCAGGCGAACTCCTACAATGAGCAGTTCTTC. The chain couples TRBV28 to TRBJ2-1; the D is unclear. Trimming removed 3 bases at V and 0 bases at J, with 18 bases between. The CDR3 has 18 residues. The V gene's germline CDR1 is MDHEN and CDR2 SYDVKM.